This T cell receptor (beta chain) was found in a study of cytomegalovirus exposure and HLA in healthy donors. Primers for the PCR totalled 60 Vbeta and 13 Jbeta. The protocol was immunoSEQ multiplex PCR, while the TCRdb copy is restricted to in-frame clones and leaves out a portion. The data show approximately 120,000 clones, roughly 71% seen once. A remark on this clone: At one end, the junction sequence differs from germline, possibly due to a read error.

The V gene's germline CDR1 is SEHNR and CDR2 FQNEAQ (reference sequence). The CDR3 has 13 residues. The V call is TRBV7-9, the J call TRBJ1-1; TRBD1 matches 7 bases. This clonotype was sampled from a woman between 70 and 85 years old in good health and CMV-seropositive. The specimen was PBMCs. In DNA, the CDR3 is TGTTCCAGCAGCTCCCAGGGGGACACTGAAGCTTTCTTT. Translating it yields CSSSSQGDTEAFF.